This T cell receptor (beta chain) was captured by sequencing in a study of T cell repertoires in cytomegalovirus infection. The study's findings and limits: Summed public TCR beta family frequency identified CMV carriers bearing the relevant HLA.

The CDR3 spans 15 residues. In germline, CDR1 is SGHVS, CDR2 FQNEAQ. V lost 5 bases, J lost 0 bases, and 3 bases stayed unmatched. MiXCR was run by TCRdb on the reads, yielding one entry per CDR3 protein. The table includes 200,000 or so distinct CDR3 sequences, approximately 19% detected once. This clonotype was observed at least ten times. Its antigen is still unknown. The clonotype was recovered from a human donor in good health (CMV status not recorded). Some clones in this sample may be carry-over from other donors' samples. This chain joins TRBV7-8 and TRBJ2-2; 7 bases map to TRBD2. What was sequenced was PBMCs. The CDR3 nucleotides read TGTGCCAGCAGCCCTAGCGGCTCGAACACCGGGGAGCTGTTTTTT. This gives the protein CASSPSGSNTGELFF.